Below, 11 T cell receptor beta chains from the same sample are listed, as sequenced in a study of T cells in Graves' hyperthyroidism and ophthalmopathy (dated by TCRdb to the late 2010s). The library was obtained by multiplex PCR. The run used an Illumina HiSeq 2000. TCR beta CDR3 regions were amplified from RNA transcripts. A first-round RT-PCR of the TCR CDR3 used the HTBI primer set with the Qiagen OneStep RT-PCR kit. TCRdb took the public reads, trimmed them with fastp at Q25, ran MiXCR for clone calling and kept in-frame beta chains. Every entry covers one CDR3 protein and lists the most common genes and DNA from its rows. The table for this sample lists hundreds of thousands of distinct CDR3 sequences; about 15% of them were counted only once. Of the sample, around 4.1% falls within the top ten clones. Sequenced material: blood. The origin of the receptors is a woman in her 40s with Graves' ophthalmopathy.

This clonotype was seen ten or more times. This chain connects TRBV6-2 or TRBV6-3 to TRBJ1-5; a weak D match, TRBD1 (6 bases). The CDR3 has 16 amino acids. CDR1 MNHEY and CDR2 SVGEGT come from the germline V gene. Trimming pared 5 bases from V and 2 bases from J, leaving 16 bases between. The CDR3 coding sequence is TGTGCCAGCAGTCTACGCGGGACACTGGGCAATCAGCCCCAGCATTTT. The encoded protein is CASSLRGTLGNQPQHF.

This clonotype was seen many times. In DNA, the CDR3 is TGTGCCAGCAGCTTTCCTCTAGCGGGAGAAGGGGAGACCCAGTACTTC. Residues: CASSFPLAGEGETQYF. This chain joins TRBV7-9 and TRBJ2-5; 10 nucleotides match TRBD2. Looked up from germline, CDR1 is SEHNR and CDR2 is FQNEAQ (reference sequence). The V segment lost 3 bases and the J segment 5 bases; nucleotides outside the gene matches: 9. This CDR3 contains 16 residues. Complete variable domain (other parts from reference TRBV7-9 and TRBJ2-5): DTGVSQNPRHKITKRGQNVTFRCDPISEHNRLYWYRQTLGQGPEFLTYFQNEAQLEKSRLLSDRFSAERPKGSFSTLEIQRTEQGDSAMYLCASSFPLAGEGETQYFGPGTRLLVL.

This clonotype was recorded many times. The CDR3 nucleotides read TGTGCCAGCAGTGACAGGGCGAATTCACCCCTCCACTTT. Protein: CASSDRANSPLHF. The chain is built from TRBV6-1 and TRBJ1-6, with D perhaps TRBD1 (5 bases). Trimming removed 3 bases at V and 7 bases at J, with 7 bases between. The CDR3 has 13 residues. Germline CDR1 reads MNHNS; CDR2 reads SASEGT.

This clonotype came up many times. V gene TRBV12-3 or TRBV12-4 combines with J gene TRBJ2-7; D gene uncertain. This CDR3 contains 13 residues. V was clipped by 6 bases and J by 0 bases, with 9 bases between them. CDR3 DNA sequence: TGTGCCAGCAGGGGAACACTCTCCTACGAGCAGTACTTC. It is translated as CASRGTLSYEQYF.

The table lists this clonotype with many counts. The chain carries TRBV7-9 and TRBJ2-7; possibly TRBD1 for D (7 bases). Germline V lookup: CDR1 SEHNR, CDR2 FQNEAQ (reference sequence). Trimming removed 1 base from V and 13 bases from J, with 14 bases in between. The CDR3 spans 12 residues. CDR3 protein: CASSLGMEGAYF. The CDR3 nucleotides read TGTGCCAGCAGCTTAGGAATGGAGGGGGCTTACTTC.

This clonotype was detected only a few times. The rearrangement joins TRBV4-1 to TRBJ2-2; D is perhaps TRBD1 or TRBD2 (7 bases each). Germline V gene data show CDR1 as MGHRA and CDR2 as YSYEKL. CDR3 size: 18 residues. Trimming took 5 bases from V and 4 from J, leaving 23 bases between them. The CDR3 nucleotides read TGCGCCAGCAGCTACATAGCAGGGGGGAGCGGGGCCACCGGGGAGCTGTTTTTT. The encoded protein is CASSYIAGGSGATGELFF.

This clonotype was counted between two and nine times. V and J are TRBV30 and TRBJ2-2; no clear D. Trimming left V 4 bases short and J 4 bases short, with 10 bases between. The CDR3 consists of 13 residues. Germline-derived CDR1 and CDR2 are GTSNPN and SVGIG (reference sequence). The CDR3 bases are TGTGCCTGGAATCCCCCTCTCACCGGGGAGCTGTTTTTT. It specifies CAWNPPLTGELFF. The variable domain in full, with the rest retrieved from reference TRBV30 and TRBJ2-2, is SQTIHQWPATLVQPVGSPLSLECTVEGTSNPNLYWYRQAAGRGLQLLFYSVGIGQISSEVPQNLSASRPQDRQFILSSKKLLLSDSGFYLCAWNPPLTGELFFGEGSRLTVL.

This clonotype was observed many times. The V call is TRBV6-5, the J call TRBJ2-6; D gene ambiguous. Deletions cut 0 bases from V and 4 bases from J, with 7 bases between. Germline V lookup: CDR1 MNHEY, CDR2 SVGAGI. The CDR3 has 15 residues. The CDR3 sequence: CASSYSIGGANVLTF. In DNA form, the CDR3 reads TGTGCCAGCAGTTACTCGATTGGCGGGGCCAACGTCCTGACTTTC.

This clonotype was recorded many times. The chain uses TRBV20-1 and TRBJ2-7; 9 bases map to TRBD1. Germline V gene sequence: CDR1 DFQATT, CDR2 SNEGSKA (reference sequence). Trimming at V came to 6 bases and at J to 3 bases, leaving 6 bases not matched to a gene. CDR3 length: 13 amino acids. CDR3 DNA: TGCAGTGCAAGGACAGGGGCAGGCTACGAGCAGTACTTC. Its translation is CSARTGAGYEQYF.

This clonotype has only a few counts. This chain joins TRBV20-1 and TRBJ1-5; 7 positions match TRBD1. Trimming took 6 bases from V and 6 from J; bases not matched to a gene: 5. Germline loops: CDR1 DFQATT, CDR2 SNEGSKA (reference sequence). The CDR3 is made up of 12 amino acids. As DNA, the CDR3 is TGCAGTGCCAGGGGGGGGAGTCAGCCCCAGCATTTT. Amino acid sequence: CSARGGSQPQHF.

This clonotype showed up many times. The DNA for the CDR3 is TGCAGTGCTAGCCGGACCATCGCGGAGACCCAGTACTTC. This sequence encodes CSASRTIAETQYF. The chain is built from TRBV20-1 and TRBJ2-5; D is unclear. The CDR3 runs 13 residues. Trimming cost V 3 bases and J 5 bases, with 13 bases left between them. CDR1 DFQATT and CDR2 SNEGSKA come from the germline V gene (reference sequence).